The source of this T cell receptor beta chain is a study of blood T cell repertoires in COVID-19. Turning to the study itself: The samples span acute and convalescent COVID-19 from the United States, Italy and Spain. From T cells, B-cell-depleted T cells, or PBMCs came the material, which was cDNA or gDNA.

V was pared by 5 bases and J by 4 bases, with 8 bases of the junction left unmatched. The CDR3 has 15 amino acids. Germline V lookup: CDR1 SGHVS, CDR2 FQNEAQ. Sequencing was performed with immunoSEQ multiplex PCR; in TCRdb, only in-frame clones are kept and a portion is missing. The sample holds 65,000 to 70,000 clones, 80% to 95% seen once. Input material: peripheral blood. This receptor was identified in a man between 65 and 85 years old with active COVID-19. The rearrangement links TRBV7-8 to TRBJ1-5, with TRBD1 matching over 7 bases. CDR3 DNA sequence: TGTGCCAGCAGCAAGACAGGGTTGAGAAATCAGCCCCAGCATTTT. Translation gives CASSKTGLRNQPQHF.